Each of the 29 T cell receptor beta chains below was sequenced from the same sample in a study of T cell changes during pregnancy in multiple sclerosis (dated by TCRdb to about 2019). The library was produced with the immunoSEQ multiplex PCR assay. TCRdb took over this immuneACCESS table, retaining in-frame rearrangements with V and J assigned. Such tables are incomplete; in checked studies, under half of the missing clones stem from an unresolved V gene, and the remainder is unexplained. This sample comprises 60,000 to 75,000 clones, about 91% of them detected only once. More than 1.1% of the sample is in the top ten clones. The input for sequencing was peripheral blood, taken in the second trimester of pregnancy. These receptors were taken from a female donor in good health, enrolled as a control in a pregnancy study.

The chain is built from TRBV6-5 and TRBJ2-1; D is ambiguous. The CDR3 contains 12 residues. Trimming shortened V by 5 bases and J by 4 bases, and 6 bases separated the two germline ends. Germline V gene sequence: CDR1 MNHEY, CDR2 SVGAGI. CDR3 DNA: TGTGCCAGCAGTCGAGGTTACAATGAGCAGTTCTTC. This translates into CASSRGYNEQFF.

The rearrangement joins TRBV28 to TRBJ2-7; TRBD2 matches at 8 bases. The CDR3 consists of 20 residues. The germline V gene encodes CDR1 MDHEN and CDR2 SYDVKM. V dropped 6 bases and J dropped 5; count of bases not matched to a gene: 27. The CDR3 spells CASSRSRYGTIAGHGDEQYF. The CDR3 coding sequence is TGTGCCAGCAGCCGTTCTCGATACGGTACTATAGCGGGGCATGGCGACGAGCAGTACTTC. The full variable domain, with the rest looked up from reference TRBV28 and TRBJ2-7, is DVKVTQSSRYLVKRTGEKVFLECVQDMDHENMFWYRQDPGLGLRLIYFSYDVKMKEKGDIPEGYSVSREKKERFSLILESASTNQTSMYLCASSRSRYGTIAGHGDEQYFGPGTRLTVT.

The chain is built from TRBV7-9 and TRBJ1-1; TRBD1 aligns across 8 bases. Germline CDR1 and CDR2: SEHNR and FQNEAQ (reference sequence). The CDR3 sequence is 15 residues long. V lost 6 bases, J lost 0 bases, and 6 bases stayed unmatched. In nucleotides, the CDR3 is TGTGCCAGCAGACAGACAGGGGATATGAACACTGAAGCTTTCTTT. It specifies CASRQTGDMNTEAFF.

The gene calls are TRBV19 and TRBJ1-1; 9 bases fit TRBD1. Germline V CDR1 and CDR2: LNHDA, SQIVND (reference sequence). J gave up 4 bases and V 6 bases, and 3 bases lay outside the gene matches. The CDR3 has 13 residues. The CDR3 bases are TGTGCCAGTAGGCTGGGACAGGGCACTGAAGCTTTCTTT. Its protein is CASRLGQGTEAFF.

This sequence joins TRBV21-1 and TRBJ2-7; the D call in the table, TRBD1, was not verified against the DNA. TRBV21-1 is a listed pseudogene. The CDR3 has 15 amino acids. As DNA, the CDR3 is TGTGCCAGCAGCAGGGAAGTAGGGGGCCCGTACGAGCAGTACTTC. It yields the protein CASSREVGGPYEQYF.

The V and J genes are TRBV2 and TRBJ2-7; 8 nucleotides agree with TRBD1. The J segment lost 2 bases and the V segment lost 3 bases, leaving 6 bases of the junction unmatched. Germline V gene data show CDR1 as SNHLY and CDR2 as FYNNEI. CDR3 size: 15 residues. The CDR3 nucleotides read TGTGCCAGCAGTGATTCCAGGGGGCGAACCTACGAGCAGTACTTC. Translated: CASSDSRGRTYEQYF.

This clone occurred once. The chain combines TRBV9 with TRBJ2-3; 10 nucleotides match TRBD2. V lost 0 bases to trimming and J lost 6 bases; unmatched junction nucleotides: 4. This CDR3 has 15 amino acids. CDR1 is SGDLS, CDR2 YYNGEE, per germline. The CDR3 loop is CASSVVSGRSDTQYF. The CDR3 region has the DNA TGTGCCAGCAGCGTAGTTAGCGGGAGGTCGGATACGCAGTATTTT.

This chain connects TRBV5-6 to TRBJ1-5; 9 bases agree with TRBD1. Per the germline V gene, CDR1 is SGHDT and CDR2 is YYEEEE. Trimming cost V 2 bases and J 5 bases; bases outside gene matches: 8. The CDR3 extends over 16 amino acids. The CDR3 reads CASSFGTGGGDQPQHF. CDR3 coding DNA: TGTGCCAGCAGCTTTGGAACAGGGGGCGGGGATCAGCCCCAGCATTTT.

The chain joins TRBV23-1 to TRBJ1-5; TRBD1 is a possible D gene (5 bases). TRBV23-1 counts as an open reading frame of uncertain function. This CDR3 contains 18 residues. Trimming left V 4 bases short and J 4 bases short, with 23 bases between. The CDR3 region has the DNA TGCGCCAGCAGTCCGTGGGGCCGAGTGGGCCTCCTTAATCAGCCCCAGCATTTT. The encoded protein is CASSPWGRVGLLNQPQHF.

V is TRBV19 and J is TRBJ2-1; the match to TRBD1 covers 9 bases. CDR3 size: 17 residues. Trimming cost V 5 bases and J 5 bases; bases outside gene matches: 13. Germline assignment: CDR1 LNHDA and CDR2 SQIVND (reference sequence). CDR3: CASSPDRGARLNNEQFF. CDR3 in DNA: TGTGCCAGTAGTCCGGACAGGGGAGCTCGTTTAAACAATGAGCAGTTCTTC.

The CDR3 DNA reads TGTGCCATCAGTGGAACAAGCGGAGGGGAGACCCAGTACTTC. This gives the protein CAISGTSGGETQYF. This sequence joins TRBV10-3 and TRBJ2-5, with a tentative D call TRBD2 (6 bases). The CDR3 is 14 residues long. V was shortened by 4 bases and J by 5 bases, with 14 bases between the two germline ends. The germline V gene has CDR1 ENHRY and CDR2 SYGVKD.

Comment on this clone: Germline is not matched at one junction end, which may reflect a read error. J is TRBJ2-1 and V is TRBV5-1; no firm D call. The CDR3 covers 12 residues. Germline-derived CDR1 and CDR2 are SGHRS and YFSETQ. The CDR3 bases are TGCGCCAGCAGGTTGGTAGAAAATGAGCAGTTCTTC. This sequence encodes CASRLVENEQFF.

This clone was picked up one time. The rearrangement joins TRBV5-4 to TRBJ1-2; 8 bases agree with TRBD1. From germline, CDR1 is SGHNT and CDR2 YYREEE (reference sequence). This CDR3 has 13 residues. V trimming: 4 bases; J trimming: 7 bases; junction bases outside the gene matches: 6. The CDR3 reads CASSVQGESGYTF. CDR3 in DNA: TGTGCCAGCAGCGTACAGGGGGAGTCTGGCTACACCTTC.

The chain uses TRBV7-9 and TRBJ2-1, with 8 bases fitting TRBD2. The CDR3 sequence is 17 residues long. From germline, CDR1 is SEHNR and CDR2 FQNEAQ (reference sequence). The junction had 11 bases not matched to a gene; V was cut back by 4 bases and J by 3 bases. The CDR3, as DNA: TGTGCCAGCAGCTCCAGGGAGAAAAGCGGGAGCTACAATGAGCAGTTCTTC. Translating it yields CASSSREKSGSYNEQFF. The full variable domain, its missing parts supplied by reference TRBV7-9 and TRBJ2-1, is DTGVSQNPRHKITKRGQNVTFRCDPISEHNRLYWYRQTLGQGPEFLTYFQNEAQLEKSRLLSDRFSAERPKGSFSTLEIQRTEQGDSAMYLCASSSREKSGSYNEQFFGPGTRLTVL.

The V gene is TRBV7-6, the J gene TRBJ2-1, with 9 bases fitting TRBD2. The CDR3 extends over 15 amino acids. V shed 2 bases, J shed 7 bases, and the junction held 6 bases outside the gene matches. Per germline, CDR1 SGHVS and CDR2 FNYEAQ. The CDR3 loop is CASSLTGTSWNEQFF. The CDR3 DNA follows: TGTGCCAGCAGCTTAACCGGGACTAGCTGGAATGAGCAGTTCTTC.

The CDR3 loop reads CASSVGGISYEQYF. The CDR3 coding sequence is TGTGCCAGCAGCGTAGGAGGGATCTCCTACGAGCAGTACTTC. This chain uses TRBV9 with TRBJ2-7; D perhaps matches TRBD2 (5 bases). Germline CDR1 SGDLS, CDR2 YYNGEE. The CDR3 is 14 residues long. Trimming took off 0 bases at V and 0 bases at J, with 7 bases between the two ends. The whole variable domain, remainder taken from reference TRBV9 and TRBJ2-7, is DSGVTQTPKHLITATGQRVTLRCSPRSGDLSVYWYQQSLDQGLQFLIQYYNGEERAKGNILERFSAQQFPDLHSELNLSSLELGDSALYFCASSVGGISYEQYFGPGTRLTVT.

This chain joins TRBV6-1 and TRBJ2-7; 8 nucleotides match TRBD1. V shed 2 bases and J 4 bases; nucleotides not matched to a gene: 7. The CDR3 totals 15 residues. CDR1 is MNHNS and CDR2 is SASEGT in the germline V gene. CDR3 residues: CASSELEDRAYEQYF. The CDR3 DNA follows: TGTGCCAGCAGTGAACTTGAGGACAGGGCGTACGAGCAGTACTTC.

Remarks on this clone: The sample carries other DNA sequences with the same CDR3. This sequence joins TRBV5-1 and TRBJ2-7; 10 bases line up with TRBD1. Germline assignment: CDR1 SGHRS and CDR2 YFSETQ. Trimming removed 4 bases from V and 6 bases from J; junction bases left unmatched: 7. This CDR3 has 14 amino acids. CDR3 sequence reads: CASSLGDRGREQYF. CDR3 nucleotides: TGCGCCAGCAGCCTCGGGGACAGGGGACGCGAGCAGTACTTC.

The rearrangement uses TRBV28 and TRBJ1-1; TRBD1 might be the D (6 bases). Germline V lookup: CDR1 MDHEN, CDR2 SYDVKM. The CDR3 is made up of 14 amino acids. The V end was cut by 5 bases, the J end by 9 bases, with 19 bases between. The CDR3 coding sequence is TGTGCCAGCAGTACCCCGGGGGGCGACTACCAAGCTTTCTTT. Protein: CASSTPGGDYQAFF. The full variable domain, rest sourced from reference TRBV28 and TRBJ1-1, is DVKVTQSSRYLVKRTGEKVFLECVQDMDHENMFWYRQDPGLGLRLIYFSYDVKMKEKGDIPEGYSVSREKKERFSLILESASTNQTSMYLCASSTPGGDYQAFFGQGTRLTVV.

DNA for the CDR3: TGTGCCAGCAGCCCGCAGGGAAGCACAGATACGCAGTATTTT. This translates into CASSPQGSTDTQYF. This chain links TRBV7-3 with TRBJ2-3; D is perhaps TRBD1 (5 bases). In germline, CDR1 is SGHTA, CDR2 FQGTGA. The germline V and J ends were trimmed by 5 bases and 0 bases, with 9 bases remaining between them. The length of the CDR3 is 14 residues.

The chain has TRBV27 and TRBJ2-7, with 7 nucleotides matching TRBD1. This CDR3 spans 13 amino acids. J was trimmed by 5 bases and V by 8 bases; bases with no gene match: 9. Germline lookup yields CDR1 MNHEY and CDR2 SMNVEV (reference sequence). Written as DNA, the CDR3 is TGTGCCAGCTTTCGACAGGGTGGTGACGAGCAGTACTTC. This encodes CASFRQGGDEQYF.

The chain links TRBV28 to TRBJ2-3; the match to TRBD2 covers 16 bases. Unmatched junction bases numbered 12, after V lost 1 base and J lost 2 bases. CDR1 is MDHEN, CDR2 SYDVKM, per germline. The CDR3 is 21 residues long. The CDR3 nucleotides are TGTGCCAGCAGTTTATCCACAGGGACTAGCGGGGGGGATCACCACACAGATACGCAGTATTTT. Its protein is CASSLSTGTSGGDHHTDTQYF.

In DNA form, the CDR3 reads TGCGCCAGCAGCCAAGATGCGGGAGGGAGGAACACTGAAGCTTTCTTT. Translated: CASSQDAGGRNTEAFF. V and J are TRBV4-3 and TRBJ1-1; D gene uncertain. Trimming took 0 bases from V and 1 from J, leaving 12 bases between them. CDR3 length: 16 residues. Germline V CDR1 and CDR2: LGHNA, YSLEER.

This clone appeared once. V is TRBV9 and J is TRBJ2-1, with 9 positions matching TRBD1. The CDR3 length is 15 residues. Trimming took 4 bases from V and 3 from J; bases not matched to a gene: 5. Germline-derived CDR1 and CDR2 are SGDLS and YYNGEE. CDR3 residues: CASSPGQGGYNEQFF. CDR3 DNA: TGTGCCAGCAGCCCGGGACAGGGAGGCTACAATGAGCAGTTCTTC. The whole variable domain, filled in from reference TRBV9 and TRBJ2-1, reads DSGVTQTPKHLITATGQRVTLRCSPRSGDLSVYWYQQSLDQGLQFLIQYYNGEERAKGNILERFSAQQFPDLHSELNLSSLELGDSALYFCASSPGQGGYNEQFFGPGTRLTVL.

V is TRBV2 and J is TRBJ2-5, with TRBD1 as a possible D gene (6 bases). Trimming shortened V by 7 bases and J by 5 bases, and 17 bases separated the two germline ends. CDR1 and CDR2 (germline): SNHLY, FYNNEI. There are 14 residues in the CDR3. This chain's CDR3 is CASNRAGPGETQYF. CDR3 DNA sequence: TGTGCCAGCAACAGGGCCGGTCCGGGGGAGACCCAGTACTTC.

The chain joins TRBV5-8 to TRBJ1-2; D not resolved. Germline values: CDR1 SGHTS, CDR2 YDEGEE. V lost 4 bases, J lost 4 bases, and 8 bases lay in between. CDR3 length: 12 residues. CDR3 in amino acids: CASSPRGYGYTF. Here the CDR3 DNA reads TGTGCCAGCAGCCCGCGTGGCTATGGCTACACCTTC.

This clone has a single count. In DNA, the CDR3 is TGTGCCAGCAGCTTAAGGAGGGGCTACACCTTC. It encodes CASSLRRGYTF. The genes are TRBV5-4 and TRBJ1-2, with no clear D. In germline, CDR1 is SGHNT, CDR2 YYREEE (reference sequence). The length of the CDR3 is 11 residues. V shed 2 bases and J shed 8 bases, with 7 bases lying between them.

The chain employs TRBV6-5 and TRBJ2-7; maybe TRBD1 (6 bases). Per germline, CDR1 MNHEY and CDR2 SVGAGI. The CDR3 is 15 amino acids. The germline V and J ends were trimmed by 0 bases and 0 bases, with 9 bases remaining between them. DNA of the CDR3: TGTGCCAGCAGTTACTCGTGGGACACCTCCTACGAGCAGTACTTC. Encoded protein: CASSYSWDTSYEQYF.

V and J are TRBV7-9 and TRBJ2-7; D may be TRBD2 (5 bases). V dropped 2 bases and J dropped 4 bases, with 6 bases sitting between them. From germline, CDR1 is SEHNR and CDR2 FQNEAQ (reference sequence). The CDR3 runs to 12 residues. The CDR3 DNA sequence: TGTGCCAGCAGCTTACCGGGGTACGAGCAGTACTTC. Encoded protein: CASSLPGYEQYF.